This entry lists 13 T cell receptor beta chains sequenced from one sample in a study of OX40 agonist ivuxolimab in advanced cancers. The protocol was immunoSEQ multiplex PCR, while the TCRdb copy is restricted to in-frame clones and leaves out a portion. This table holds 50,000 to 60,000 clones, around 90% found once. Specimen: CD4+ or CD8+ T cells sorted from blood, collected in a trial of the OX40 agonist ivuxolimab. The origin of the receptors is an adult with an advanced solid tumor such as melanoma, head and neck, liver or kidney cancer.

The chain carries TRBV28 and TRBJ2-2, with D perhaps given as TRBD1 or TRBD2 (5 bases each). CDR3 length: 17 residues. Trimming stripped 5 bases from V and 0 bases from J, with 16 bases between. Germline CDR1 and CDR2: MDHEN and SYDVKM. CDR3 amino acids: CASSAPSRDANTGELFF. Written as DNA, the CDR3 is TGTGCCAGCAGTGCCCCGTCCCGGGACGCGAACACCGGGGAGCTGTTTTTT.

The chain couples TRBV5-6 to TRBJ1-1; D is ambiguous. The germline V gene has CDR1 SGHDT and CDR2 YYEEEE. CDR3 length equals 14 residues. Trimming shortened V by 5 bases and J by 1 base, and 12 bases separated the two germline ends. The CDR3 region is CASSPEAANTEAFF. The CDR3 DNA reads TGTGCCAGCAGTCCGGAAGCTGCGAACACTGAAGCTTTCTTT. Supplemented by reference TRBV5-6 and TRBJ1-1, the full variable domain reads DAGVTQSPTHLIKTRGQQVTLRCSPKSGHDTVSWYQQALGQGPQFIFQYYEEEERQRGNFPDRFSGHQFPNYSSELNVNALLLGDSALYLCASSPEAANTEAFFGQGTRLTVV.

V usage is TRBV27 and J usage is TRBJ2-7; D gene unclear. The CDR3 covers 14 residues. The V gene's germline CDR1 is MNHEY and CDR2 SMNVEV (reference sequence). Trimming shortened V by 3 bases and J by 3 bases, and 12 bases separated the two germline ends. The CDR3 nucleotides read TGTGCCAGCAGTTTGGGCGGCCGATACTACGAGCAGTACTTC. This sequence encodes CASSLGGRYYEQYF.

The V call is TRBV7-9, the J call TRBJ2-3, with D possibly being TRBD2 (6 bases). This CDR3 spans 16 amino acids. Trimming took 0 bases from V and 2 from J, leaving 12 bases between them. Germline V gene lookup returns CDR1 SEHNR and CDR2 FQNEAQ (reference sequence). The CDR3 loop reads CASSLAGGGVTDTQYF. The CDR3, as DNA: TGTGCCAGCAGCTTAGCGGGCGGAGGGGTCACAGATACGCAGTATTTT.

This chain links TRBV28 with TRBJ1-5; D is unclear. V dropped 0 bases and J dropped 6 bases, with 3 bases sitting between them. Germline values: CDR1 MDHEN, CDR2 SYDVKM. This CDR3 has 12 residues. The CDR3 nucleotides read TGTGCCAGCAGTTTATGGGGTCAGCCCCAGCATTTT. Protein product: CASSLWGQPQHF. The full variable domain, completed using reference TRBV28 and TRBJ1-5, is DVKVTQSSRYLVKRTGEKVFLECVQDMDHENMFWYRQDPGLGLRLIYFSYDVKMKEKGDIPEGYSVSREKKERFSLILESASTNQTSMYLCASSLWGQPQHFGDGTRLSIL.

This chain links TRBV11-2 with TRBJ2-7, with D perhaps matching TRBD2 (5 bases). In germline, CDR1 is SGHAT, CDR2 FQNNGV. CDR3 length: 13 residues. V was trimmed by 1 base and J by 5 bases, leaving 9 bases between them. CDR3 protein: CASSLVPGNEQYV. In nucleotides, the CDR3 is TGTGCCAGCAGCTTAGTTCCGGGGAACGAGCAGTACGTC.

This clone has only a few counts. The chain recombines TRBV14 with TRBJ2-3, with a possible D match to TRBD2 (7 bases). The V end was cut by 4 bases, the J end by 5 bases, with 16 bases between. CDR3 length: 15 amino acids. The V gene's germline CDR1 is SGHDN and CDR2 FVKESK. The CDR3 is CASSPWGGAVDTQYF. For the CDR3, the DNA is TGTGCCAGCAGCCCCTGGGGGGGCGCGGTAGATACGCAGTATTTT.

This clone was recorded once. The chain has TRBV27 and TRBJ2-3; 8 nucleotides line up with TRBD1. The V gene's germline CDR1 is MNHEY and CDR2 SMNVEV (reference sequence). CDR3 length: 16 amino acids. V shed 5 bases and J 4 bases; nucleotides not matched to a gene: 11. As DNA, the CDR3 is TGTGCCAGCAGTCCCCGGACAGGGCCGGGCGCAGATACGCAGTATTTT. This encodes CASSPRTGPGADTQYF.

CDR3 loop: CASSAPGAAEAFF. The CDR3 DNA reads TGTGCCAGCAGCGCCCCCGGGGCAGCTGAAGCTTTCTTT. This sequence joins TRBV7-9 and TRBJ1-1; TRBD1 might be the D (5 bases). The CDR3 covers 13 residues. Between the trimmed V and J ends, which lost 5 bases and 6 bases, there was a span of 13 bases. Germline V gene sequence: CDR1 SEHNR, CDR2 FQNEAQ (reference sequence).

V gene TRBV19 combines with J gene TRBJ1-2, with 8 bases that match TRBD1. Germline CDR1 LNHDA, CDR2 SQIVND (reference sequence). The CDR3 is 15 amino acids. Germline trimming cut 0 bases from V and 4 bases from J; bases unmatched to any gene: 4. This CDR3 is CASSIEGTGFYGYTF. The CDR3 DNA reads TGTGCCAGTAGTATAGAGGGGACAGGATTCTATGGCTACACCTTC.

The V gene is TRBV4-3, the J gene TRBJ2-7; D might be TRBD1 or TRBD2, each matching 5 bases. The CDR3 totals 14 residues. The V end was cut by 3 bases, the J end by 1 base, with 10 bases between. Germline V lookup: CDR1 LGHNA, CDR2 YSLEER. The DNA of the CDR3 is TGCGCCAGCAGCCATCGGGACGGATCCTACGAGCAGTACTTC. Translated, it gives CASSHRDGSYEQYF.

The gene calls are TRBV6-6 and TRBJ2-7, with D possibly being TRBD1 (6 bases). The CDR3 spans 15 residues. CDR1 MNHNY and CDR2 SVGAGI come from the germline V gene (reference sequence). Trimming removed 2 bases from V and 2 bases from J, with 13 bases in between. CDR3 residues: CASSYPDRYTYEQYF. In DNA, the CDR3 is TGTGCCAGCAGTTACCCAGACAGGTACACCTACGAGCAGTACTTC.

The V gene is TRBV19, the J gene TRBJ2-5, with D possibly matching TRBD2 (6 bases). V was pared by 0 bases and J by 9 bases, with 20 bases between. This CDR3 is 16 amino acids long. Germline V lookup: CDR1 LNHDA, CDR2 SQIVND (reference sequence). The CDR3 reads CASSIDLLAASSAQYF. The CDR3 DNA is TGTGCCAGTAGTATAGATCTACTAGCAGCCTCGTCGGCCCAGTACTTC.